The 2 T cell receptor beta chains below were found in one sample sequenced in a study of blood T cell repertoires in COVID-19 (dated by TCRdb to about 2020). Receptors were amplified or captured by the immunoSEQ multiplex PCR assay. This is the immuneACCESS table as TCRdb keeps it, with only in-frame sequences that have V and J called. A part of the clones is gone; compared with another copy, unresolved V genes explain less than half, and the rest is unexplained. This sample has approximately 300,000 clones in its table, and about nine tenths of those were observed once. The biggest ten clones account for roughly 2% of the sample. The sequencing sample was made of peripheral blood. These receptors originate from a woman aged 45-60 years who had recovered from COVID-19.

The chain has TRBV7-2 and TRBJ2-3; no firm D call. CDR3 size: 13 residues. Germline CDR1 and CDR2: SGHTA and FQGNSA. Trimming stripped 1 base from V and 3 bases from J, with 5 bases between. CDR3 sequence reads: CASSLERTDTQYF. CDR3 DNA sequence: TGTGCCAGCAGCTTAGAGAGAACAGATACGCAGTATTTT.

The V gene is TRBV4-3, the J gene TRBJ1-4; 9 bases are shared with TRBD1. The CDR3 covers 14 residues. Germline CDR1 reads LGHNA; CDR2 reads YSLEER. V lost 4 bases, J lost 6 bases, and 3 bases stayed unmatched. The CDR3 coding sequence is TGCGCCAGCAGCCTTGACAGGGGGTATGAAAAACTGTTTTTT. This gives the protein CASSLDRGYEKLFF.